This entry concerns a single T cell receptor (beta chain). The data originate from a study of siplizumab effects on memory and regulatory T cells. Produced via immunoSEQ multiplex PCR; TCRdb's table is partial and in-frame only. The sample carries tens of thousands of clones, about 94% recorded once. The CDR3 spans 20 residues. The germline V gene has CDR1 KGHSH and CDR2 LQKENI. V was shortened by 5 bases and J by 4 bases, with 30 bases between the two germline ends. The clonotype originates from a human donor in good health. The V call is TRBV18, the J call TRBJ1-3; D is unresolved. The material sequenced was non-Treg CD4+ T cells sorted from blood. DNA for the CDR3: TGTGCCAGCTCAATCTACCCAGTGGCGGAGGCCCCCCTTAGAGGAAACACCATATATTTT. It codes for CASSIYPVAEAPLRGNTIYF.